The 17 T cell receptor beta chains presented below share a single source sample, sequenced in a study of HIV-infected patients and healthy controls. All unsorted peripheral T cells were captured because whole blood was used without fractionation. Alpha and beta constant-region primers primed reverse transcription of around 0.5 ug RNA. Separate chain-specific third strand synthesis with multiplexing indices produced the alpha and beta libraries. TCRdb re-called the 5' RACE reads with MiXCR, one entry per CDR3 protein. The sample has 18,000 or so distinct CDR3 sequences; approximately 9% are singletons. The sequenced sample was blood. These receptors all stem from an adult in good health.

This clonotype was counted at least ten times. The V gene is TRBV3-1, the J gene TRBJ1-2, with 10 bases lining up with TRBD1. Germline V gene lookup returns CDR1 LGHDT and CDR2 YNNKEL (reference sequence). The CDR3 spans 15 residues. Germline trimming cut 6 bases from V and 5 bases from J; bases unmatched to any gene: 9. This CDR3 reads CASSLGGTGEYGYTF. CDR3 in DNA: TGTGCCAGCAGTCTGGGCGGGACAGGGGAATATGGCTACACCTTC.

This clonotype was recorded at least ten times. Compared with germline, one end of the junction differs, possibly owing to a read error. The chain couples TRBV19 to TRBJ2-1, with TRBD1 identical over 10 bases. Germline V gene sequence: CDR1 LNHDA, CDR2 SQIVND (reference sequence). The CDR3 loop spans 15 amino acids. The CDR3 DNA sequence: TGTGTCAGTCAGGCGGGACAGGGGATTGGAAATGAGCAGTTCTTC. Translating gives CVSQAGQGIGNEQFF.

Many counts were recorded for this clonotype. J is TRBJ2-7 and V is TRBV7-2; D unresolved. The germline V gene encodes CDR1 SGHTA and CDR2 FQGNSA. Trimming cost V 0 bases and J 3 bases, with 9 bases left between them. The CDR3 has 14 residues. The CDR3 reads CASSLAHKGYEQYF. The CDR3, as DNA: TGTGCCAGCAGCTTAGCGCACAAGGGCTACGAGCAGTACTTC.

This clonotype has a handful of counts. The V gene is TRBV6-1, the J gene TRBJ2-1; 7 positions agree with TRBD1. V trimming: 5 bases; J trimming: 9 bases; junction bases outside the gene matches: 7. This CDR3 is 13 amino acids long. Germline CDR1 reads MNHNS; CDR2 reads SASEGT. The CDR3 sequence: CASSIGTAGEQFF. The CDR3 DNA reads TGTGCCAGCAGTATCGGGACAGCAGGTGAGCAGTTCTTC.

This clonotype was counted ten times or more. This chain joins TRBV4-2 and TRBJ2-4; no clear D. Trimming removed 0 bases from V and 3 bases from J, with 6 bases in between. Germline CDR1 reads LGHNA; CDR2 reads YNFKEQ. CDR3 size: 14 residues. CDR3 sequence reads: CASSQEGNKNIQYF. The DNA of the CDR3 is TGTGCCAGCAGCCAAGAAGGGAACAAAAACATTCAGTACTTC.

Within the sample, this clonotype is medium-sized. V gene TRBV10-2 combines with J gene TRBJ2-1, with 7 bases that match TRBD2. There are 16 residues in the CDR3. CDR1 WSHSY and CDR2 SAAADI come from the germline V gene. J lost 0 bases, V lost 0 bases, and 2 bases had no gene match. CDR3 DNA: TGCGCCAGCAGTGAGTCGGGCGGGAGCTCCTACAATGAGCAGTTCTTC. Protein: CASSESGGSSYNEQFF.

In this sample, this clonotype turned up many times. The genes are TRBV14 and TRBJ2-3; D possibly corresponds to TRBD2 (6 bases). V was shortened by 3 bases and J by 1 base, with 11 bases between the two germline ends. CDR3 length equals 15 residues. From germline, CDR1 is SGHDN and CDR2 FVKESK. Here the CDR3 reads CASSQPGTGTDTQYF. As DNA, the CDR3 is TGTGCCAGCAGCCAGCCCGGGACTGGCACAGATACGCAGTATTTT.

This clonotype was found a few times. The CDR3 DNA follows: TGTGCCAGCAGTTTAGCTCCCGCTAGCTCGGATACGCAGTATTTT. Its translation: CASSLAPASSDTQYF. The rearrangement joins TRBV27 to TRBJ2-3, with a possible D match to TRBD2 (5 bases). Germline assignment: CDR1 MNHEY and CDR2 SMNVEV (reference sequence). The CDR3 has 15 residues. V was clipped by 2 bases and J by 6 bases, with 15 bases between them.

In this sample, this clonotype is medium-sized. The rearrangement joins TRBV3-1 to TRBJ2-1; 7 bases agree with TRBD1. In germline, CDR1 is LGHDT, CDR2 YNNKEL (reference sequence). V was clipped by 3 bases and J by 0 bases; unmatched bases: 23. CDR3 length equals 22 residues. The CDR3 loop is CASSHATLGDSLKLSSYNEQFF. The CDR3 DNA is TGTGCCAGCAGCCACGCGACTTTGGGGGACAGCTTGAAACTTAGCTCCTACAATGAGCAGTTCTTC.

This clonotype is termed medium-sized. The rearrangement joins TRBV20-1 to TRBJ2-1; TRBD2 matches at 11 bases. Germline CDR1 DFQATT, CDR2 SNEGSKA (reference sequence). With V trimmed by 7 bases and J by 5 bases, 4 bases remained unmatched. The CDR3 has 13 amino acids. CDR3 nucleotide sequence: TGCAGTGTTCCGGGACTAGCGGACAATGAGCAGTTCTTC. Translation: CSVPGLADNEQFF.

The rearrangement links TRBV18 to TRBJ2-1, with D unresolved. CDR3 length equals 13 residues. From germline, CDR1 is KGHSH and CDR2 LQKENI. V gave up 2 bases and J gave up 9 bases, with 11 bases separating them. CDR3 bases: TGTGCCAGCTCACCAGGCCTCTTAGGTGAGCAGTTCTTC. As protein: CASSPGLLGEQFF.

In its sample, this clonotype was seen many times. The chain employs TRBV5-1 and TRBJ2-7; 9 bases fit TRBD1. With 4 bases clipped from V and 8 bases from J, the junction kept 10 bases outside the gene matches. The CDR3 is 14 residues long. Germline V gene sequence: CDR1 SGHRS, CDR2 YFSETQ. The chain's CDR3 is CASSPPRTGDKQYF. The CDR3 bases are TGCGCCAGCAGCCCCCCGAGGACAGGGGACAAGCAGTACTTC.

This chain connects TRBV10-2 to TRBJ2-3; the D is unclear. The germline gives CDR1 WSHSY, CDR2 SAAADI. This CDR3 region has 13 residues. V lost 8 bases, J lost 4 bases, and 13 bases lay in between. The CDR3 spells CASSLNEADTQYF. Written as DNA, the CDR3 is TGCGCCAGCTCTCTCAATGAGGCAGATACGCAGTATTTT.

This clonotype was seen a few times. The CDR3 sequence: CASRERGREGLYNEQFF. In DNA form, the CDR3 reads TGTGCCAGCAGAGAACGAGGGCGGGAGGGCCTCTACAATGAGCAGTTCTTC. V and J are TRBV11-2 and TRBJ2-1; TRBD2 matches at 9 bases. With V trimmed by 6 bases and J by 3 bases, 12 bases remained unmatched. Germline V CDR1 and CDR2: SGHAT, FQNNGV. The CDR3 is 17 residues long.

CDR3 loop: CASSSGTSSSNQPQHF. The CDR3 DNA sequence: TGTGCCAGCAGTTCCGGGACAAGCTCTAGCAATCAGCCCCAGCATTTT. J is TRBJ1-5 and V is TRBV12-3 or TRBV12-4; TRBD1 might be the D (6 bases). With 4 bases removed from V and 0 bases from J, the gap between germline ends came to 13 bases. This CDR3 comprises 16 residues.

Only a few counts were recorded for this clonotype. The V and J genes are TRBV2 and TRBJ1-5; no definite D call. This CDR3 region has 13 residues. Germline assignment: CDR1 SNHLY and CDR2 FYNNEI. The ends were cut back, 3 bases at V and 5 bases at J, with 8 bases in the middle. For the CDR3, the DNA is TGTGCCAGCAGTGATGAGGTTTATCAGCCCCAGCATTTT. Translated, it gives CASSDEVYQPQHF.

This clonotype was seen ten or more times. The CDR3 coding sequence is TGTGCCATCAGCCCGGGACGGCAAAGGGATCAGCCCCAGCATTTT. This gives the protein CAISPGRQRDQPQHF. The chain recombines TRBV10-3 with TRBJ1-5; TRBD1 might be the D (5 bases). Trimming took 6 bases from V and 5 from J, leaving 17 bases between them. The length of the CDR3 is 15 residues. Germline V gives CDR1 ENHRY, CDR2 SYGVKD.